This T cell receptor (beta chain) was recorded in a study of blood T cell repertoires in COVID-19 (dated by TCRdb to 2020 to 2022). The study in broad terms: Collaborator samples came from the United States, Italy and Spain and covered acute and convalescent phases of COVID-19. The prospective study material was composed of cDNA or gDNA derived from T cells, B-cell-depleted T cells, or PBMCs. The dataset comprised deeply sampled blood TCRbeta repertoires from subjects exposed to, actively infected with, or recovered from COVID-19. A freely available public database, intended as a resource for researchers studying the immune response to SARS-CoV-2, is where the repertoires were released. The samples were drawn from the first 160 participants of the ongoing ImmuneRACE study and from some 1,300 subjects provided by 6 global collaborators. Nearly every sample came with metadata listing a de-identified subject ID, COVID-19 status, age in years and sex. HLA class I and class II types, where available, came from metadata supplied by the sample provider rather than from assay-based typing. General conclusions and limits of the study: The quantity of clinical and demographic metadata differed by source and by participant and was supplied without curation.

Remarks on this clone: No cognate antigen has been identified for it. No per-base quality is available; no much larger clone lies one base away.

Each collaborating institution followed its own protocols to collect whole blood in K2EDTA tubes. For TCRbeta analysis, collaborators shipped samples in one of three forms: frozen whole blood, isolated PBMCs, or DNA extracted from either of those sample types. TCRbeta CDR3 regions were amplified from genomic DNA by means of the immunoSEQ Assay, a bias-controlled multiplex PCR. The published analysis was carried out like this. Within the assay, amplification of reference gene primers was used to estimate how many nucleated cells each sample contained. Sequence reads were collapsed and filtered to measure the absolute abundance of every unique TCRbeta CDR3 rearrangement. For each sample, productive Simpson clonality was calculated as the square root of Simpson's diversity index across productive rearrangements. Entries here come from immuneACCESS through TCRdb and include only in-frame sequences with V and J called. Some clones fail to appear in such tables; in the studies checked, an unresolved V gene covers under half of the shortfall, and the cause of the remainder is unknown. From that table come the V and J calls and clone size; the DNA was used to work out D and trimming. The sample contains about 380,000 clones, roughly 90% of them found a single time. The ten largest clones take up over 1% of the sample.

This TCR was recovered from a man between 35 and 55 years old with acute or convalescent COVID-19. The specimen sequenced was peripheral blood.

The sequenced DNA is TGTGCCAGCAGCTTATTACGGGGAAACTATGGCTACACCTTC. This encodes CASSLLRGNYGYTF. This sequence uses TRBV7-3 and TRBJ1-2, with no confidently assigned D gene. CDR1 SGHTA and CDR2 FQGTGA are derived from the germline V gene. The CDR3 numbers 14 residues from cysteine through phenylalanine. The CDR3 DNA has 42 bases and is translated from base 1. V is reduced by 2 bases and J by 2 bases, leaving a spacing of 9 bases between them.